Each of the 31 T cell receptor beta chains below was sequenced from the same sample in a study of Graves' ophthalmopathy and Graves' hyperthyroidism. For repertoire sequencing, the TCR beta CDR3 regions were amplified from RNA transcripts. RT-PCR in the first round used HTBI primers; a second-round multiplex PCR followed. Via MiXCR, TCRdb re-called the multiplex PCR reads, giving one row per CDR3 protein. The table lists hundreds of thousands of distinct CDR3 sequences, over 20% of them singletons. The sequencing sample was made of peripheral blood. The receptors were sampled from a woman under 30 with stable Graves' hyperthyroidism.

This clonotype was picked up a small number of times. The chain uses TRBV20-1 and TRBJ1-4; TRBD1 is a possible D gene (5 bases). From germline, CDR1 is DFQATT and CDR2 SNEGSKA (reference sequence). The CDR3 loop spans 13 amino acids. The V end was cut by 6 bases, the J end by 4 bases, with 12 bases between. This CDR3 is CSAPDSGNEKLFF. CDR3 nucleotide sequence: TGCAGTGCACCAGACAGCGGTAATGAAAAACTGTTTTTT.

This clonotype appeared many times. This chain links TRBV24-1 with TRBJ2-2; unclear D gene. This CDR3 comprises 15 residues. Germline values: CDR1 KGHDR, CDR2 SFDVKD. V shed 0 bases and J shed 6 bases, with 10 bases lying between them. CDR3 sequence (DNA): TGTGCCACCAGTGATTTGAGTCCGGCGGCCGGGGAGCTGTTTTTT. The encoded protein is CATSDLSPAAGELFF.

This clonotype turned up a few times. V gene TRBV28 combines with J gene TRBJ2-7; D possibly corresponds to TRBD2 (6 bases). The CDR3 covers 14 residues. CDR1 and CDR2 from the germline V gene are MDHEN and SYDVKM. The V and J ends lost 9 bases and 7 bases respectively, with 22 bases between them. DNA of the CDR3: TGTGCCAGTGGGGTGGCTAGCGTACTCCTGGAGCAGTACTTC. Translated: CASGVASVLLEQYF.

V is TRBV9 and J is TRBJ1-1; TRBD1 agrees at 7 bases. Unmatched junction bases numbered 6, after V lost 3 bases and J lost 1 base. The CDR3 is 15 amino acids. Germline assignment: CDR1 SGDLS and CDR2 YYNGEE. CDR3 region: CASSAGQQSNTEAFF. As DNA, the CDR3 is TGTGCCAGCAGCGCGGGACAGCAATCGAACACTGAAGCTTTCTTT.

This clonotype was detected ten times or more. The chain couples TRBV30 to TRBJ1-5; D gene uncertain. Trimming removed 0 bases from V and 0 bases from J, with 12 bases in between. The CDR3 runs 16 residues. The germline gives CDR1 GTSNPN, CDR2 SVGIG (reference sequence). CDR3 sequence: CAWSVGSVNSNQPQHF. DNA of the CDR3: TGTGCCTGGAGTGTAGGCTCAGTAAATAGCAATCAGCCCCAGCATTTT.

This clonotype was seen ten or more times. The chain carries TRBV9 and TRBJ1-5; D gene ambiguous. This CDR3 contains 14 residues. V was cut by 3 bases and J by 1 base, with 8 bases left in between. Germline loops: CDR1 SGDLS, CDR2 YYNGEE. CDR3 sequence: CASSEAWSNQPQHF. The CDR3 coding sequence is TGTGCCAGCAGCGAGGCCTGGAGCAATCAGCCCCAGCATTTT.

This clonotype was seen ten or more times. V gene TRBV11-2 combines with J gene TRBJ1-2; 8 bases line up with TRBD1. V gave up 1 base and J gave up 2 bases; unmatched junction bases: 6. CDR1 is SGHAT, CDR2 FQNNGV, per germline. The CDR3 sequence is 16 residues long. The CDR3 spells CASSLGVGTGNYGYTF. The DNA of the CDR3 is TGTGCCAGCAGCTTAGGGGTCGGGACAGGAAACTATGGCTACACCTTC.

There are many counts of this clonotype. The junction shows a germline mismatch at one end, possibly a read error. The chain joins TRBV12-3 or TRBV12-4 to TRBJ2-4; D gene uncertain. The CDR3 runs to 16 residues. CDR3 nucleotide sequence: TGTGCCAGCAGTTTAGGTGTCCTTGGCCGCAAAAACATTAAGTACTTC. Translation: CASSLGVLGRKNIKYF.

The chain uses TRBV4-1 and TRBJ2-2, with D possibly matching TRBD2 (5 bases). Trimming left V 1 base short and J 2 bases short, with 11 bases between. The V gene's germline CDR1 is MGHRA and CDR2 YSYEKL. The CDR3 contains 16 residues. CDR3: CASSQASGSNTGELFF. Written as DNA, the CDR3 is TGCGCCAGCAGCCAAGCCTCGGGATCAAACACCGGGGAGCTGTTTTTT.

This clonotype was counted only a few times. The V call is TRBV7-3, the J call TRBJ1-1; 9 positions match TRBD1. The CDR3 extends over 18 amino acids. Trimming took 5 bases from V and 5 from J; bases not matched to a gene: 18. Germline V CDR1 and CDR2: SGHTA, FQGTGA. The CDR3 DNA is TGTGCCAGCAGCCCAGGCGCGGCACTACAGGGGGCGCATACTGAAGCTTTCTTT. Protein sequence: CASSPGAALQGAHTEAFF. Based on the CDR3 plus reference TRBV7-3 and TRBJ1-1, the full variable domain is GAGVSQTPSNKVTEKGKYVELRCDPISGHTALYWYRQSLGQGPEFLIYFQGTGAADDSGLPNDRFFAVRPEGSVSTLKIQRTERGDSAVYLCASSPGAALQGAHTEAFFGQGTRLTVV.

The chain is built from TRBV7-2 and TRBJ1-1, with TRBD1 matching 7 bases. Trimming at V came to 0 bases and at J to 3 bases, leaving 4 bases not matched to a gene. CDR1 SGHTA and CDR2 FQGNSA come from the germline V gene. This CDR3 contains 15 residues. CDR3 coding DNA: TGTGCCAGCAGCTTAGCGGCGACAGGGTACACTGAAGCTTTCTTT. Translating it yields CASSLAATGYTEAFF.

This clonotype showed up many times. The CDR3 loop is CASRPGQGWETQYF. DNA for the CDR3: TGTGCCAGCAGGCCGGGACAGGGGTGGGAGACCCAGTACTTC. The chain combines TRBV6-5 with TRBJ2-5, with TRBD1 matching 10 bases. Germline values: CDR1 MNHEY, CDR2 SVGAGI. V lost 6 bases and J lost 5; bases outside the gene matches: 6. CDR3 length equals 14 residues.

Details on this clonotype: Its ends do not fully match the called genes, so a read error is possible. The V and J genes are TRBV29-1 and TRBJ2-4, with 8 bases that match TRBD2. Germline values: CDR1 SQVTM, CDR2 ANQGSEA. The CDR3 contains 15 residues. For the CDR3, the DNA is TGCAGCGTTGTCCCCCAGCGGGAGAATGTGGACATTAAGTACTTC. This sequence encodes CSVVPQRENVDIKYF.

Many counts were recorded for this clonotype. DNA of the CDR3: TGCGCCAGCAGCCAAGATTGGACTAGCGGGAGCGAGAAGCAGTACTTC. Translating gives CASSQDWTSGSEKQYF. This sequence joins TRBV4-3 and TRBJ2-7; the match to TRBD2 covers 13 bases. The trim removed 0 bases at V and 8 bases at J, leaving 7 bases unmatched. CDR3 length equals 16 residues. Germline V gene data show CDR1 as LGHNA and CDR2 as YSLEER.

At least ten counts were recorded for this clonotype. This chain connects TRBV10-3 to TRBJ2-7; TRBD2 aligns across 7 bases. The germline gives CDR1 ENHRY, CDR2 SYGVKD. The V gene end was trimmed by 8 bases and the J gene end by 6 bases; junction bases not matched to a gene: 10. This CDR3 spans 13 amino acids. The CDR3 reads CAIGGVGRSEQYF. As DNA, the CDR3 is TGTGCCATCGGGGGGGTCGGGAGAAGCGAGCAGTACTTC.

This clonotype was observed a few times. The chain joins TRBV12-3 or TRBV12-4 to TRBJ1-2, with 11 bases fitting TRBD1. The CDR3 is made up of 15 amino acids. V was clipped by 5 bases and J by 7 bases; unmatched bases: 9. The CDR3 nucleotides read TGTGCCAGCAGTCTCGGACTCGGGACAGGGGGTGGCTACACCTTC. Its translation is CASSLGLGTGGGYTF.

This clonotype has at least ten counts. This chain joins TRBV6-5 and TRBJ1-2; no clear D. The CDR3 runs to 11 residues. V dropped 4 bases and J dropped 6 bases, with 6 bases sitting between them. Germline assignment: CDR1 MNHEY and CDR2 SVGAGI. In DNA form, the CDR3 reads TGTGCCAGCAGTTCCCCGAATGGCTACACCTTC. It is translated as CASSSPNGYTF.

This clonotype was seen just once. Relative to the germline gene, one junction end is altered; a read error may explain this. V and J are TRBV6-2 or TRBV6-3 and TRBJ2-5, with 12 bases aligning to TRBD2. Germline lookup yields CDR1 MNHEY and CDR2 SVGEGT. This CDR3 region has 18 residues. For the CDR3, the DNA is TGTGCCAGCGGTTACGGGGCTAGCGGGGGGGCCGGCCAAGAGACCCAGTACTTC. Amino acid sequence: CASGYGASGGAGQETQYF.

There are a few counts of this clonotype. In nucleotides, the CDR3 is TGTGCCAGCAGTCGTAGGGACGCGGTAAACACTGAAGCTTTCTTT. Translation gives CASSRRDAVNTEAFF. The V call is TRBV12-3 or TRBV12-4, the J call TRBJ1-1; D might be TRBD1 (5 bases). The V gene lost 5 bases and the J gene lost 2 bases, with 15 bases spanning the gap. This CDR3 comprises 15 residues.

Here the CDR3 DNA reads TGTGCCAGCGTAGACAGGGTTCAAGAGACCCAGTACTTC. Translated: CASVDRVQETQYF. This chain connects TRBV6-2 or TRBV6-3 to TRBJ2-5, with TRBD1 matching over 7 bases. Per the germline V gene, CDR1 is MNHEY and CDR2 is SVGEGT. The CDR3 is 13 residues long. The V gene end was trimmed by 8 bases and the J gene end by 2 bases; junction bases not matched to a gene: 5.

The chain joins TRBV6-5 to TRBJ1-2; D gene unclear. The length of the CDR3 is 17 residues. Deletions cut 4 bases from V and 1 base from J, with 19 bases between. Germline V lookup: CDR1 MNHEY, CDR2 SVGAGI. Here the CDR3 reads CASSSIEIKYFNYGYTF. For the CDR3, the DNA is TGTGCCAGCAGTTCCATCGAGATCAAATATTTTAACTATGGCTACACCTTC.

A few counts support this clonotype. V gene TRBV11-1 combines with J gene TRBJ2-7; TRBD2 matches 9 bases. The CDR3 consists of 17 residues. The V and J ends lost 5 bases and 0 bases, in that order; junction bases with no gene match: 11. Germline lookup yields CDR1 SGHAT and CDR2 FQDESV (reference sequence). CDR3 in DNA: TGTGCCAGCAGCCCGCTTACTAGCGGGCCAAGCTCCTACGAGCAGTACTTC. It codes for CASSPLTSGPSSYEQYF.

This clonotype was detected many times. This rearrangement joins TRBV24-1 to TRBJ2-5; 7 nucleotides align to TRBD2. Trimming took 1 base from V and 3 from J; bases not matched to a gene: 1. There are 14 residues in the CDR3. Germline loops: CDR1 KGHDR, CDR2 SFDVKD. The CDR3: CATSDFAGEETQYF. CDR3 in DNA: TGTGCCACCAGTGATTTCGCGGGGGAAGAGACCCAGTACTTC.

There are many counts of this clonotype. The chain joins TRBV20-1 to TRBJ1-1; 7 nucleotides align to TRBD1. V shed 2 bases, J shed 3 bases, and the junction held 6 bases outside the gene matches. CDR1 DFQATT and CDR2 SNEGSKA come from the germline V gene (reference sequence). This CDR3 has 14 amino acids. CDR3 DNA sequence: TGCAGTGCTAGAAAGACAGGGCGGTACACTGAAGCTTTCTTT. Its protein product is CSARKTGRYTEAFF.

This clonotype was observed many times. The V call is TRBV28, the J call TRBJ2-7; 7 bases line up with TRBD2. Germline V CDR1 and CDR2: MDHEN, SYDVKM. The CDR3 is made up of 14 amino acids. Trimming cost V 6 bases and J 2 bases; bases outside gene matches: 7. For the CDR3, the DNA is TGTGCCAGCAGGACTAGCTATGGAACCTACGAGCAGTACTTC. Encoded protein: CASRTSYGTYEQYF.

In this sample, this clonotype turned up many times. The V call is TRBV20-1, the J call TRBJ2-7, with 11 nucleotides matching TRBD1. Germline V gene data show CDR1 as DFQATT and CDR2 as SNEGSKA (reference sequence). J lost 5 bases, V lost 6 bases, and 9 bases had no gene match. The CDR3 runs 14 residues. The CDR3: CSAGRTGGFNEQYF. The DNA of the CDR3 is TGCAGTGCGGGGAGGACAGGGGGCTTTAACGAGCAGTACTTC.

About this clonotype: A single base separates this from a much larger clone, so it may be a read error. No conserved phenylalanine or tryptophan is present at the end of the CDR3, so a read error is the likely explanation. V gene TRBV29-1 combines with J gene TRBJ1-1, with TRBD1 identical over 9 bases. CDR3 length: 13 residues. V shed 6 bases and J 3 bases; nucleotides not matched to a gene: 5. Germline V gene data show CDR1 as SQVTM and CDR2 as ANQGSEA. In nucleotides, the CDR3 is TGCAGCGTCGCTGACAGGGGGTACACTGAAGCTTTCTTG. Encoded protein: CSVADRGYTEAFL.

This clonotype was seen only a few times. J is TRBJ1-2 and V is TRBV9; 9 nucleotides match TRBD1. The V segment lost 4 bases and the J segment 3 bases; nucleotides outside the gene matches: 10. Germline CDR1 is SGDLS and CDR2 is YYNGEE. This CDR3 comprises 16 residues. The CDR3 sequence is CASSPKGQGLYYGYTF. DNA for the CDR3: TGTGCCAGCAGCCCCAAGGGACAGGGCCTATACTATGGCTACACCTTC.

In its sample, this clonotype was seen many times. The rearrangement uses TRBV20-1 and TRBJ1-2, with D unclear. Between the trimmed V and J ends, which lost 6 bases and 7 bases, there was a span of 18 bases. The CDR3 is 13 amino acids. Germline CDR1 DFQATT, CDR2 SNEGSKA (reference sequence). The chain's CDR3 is CSAPTDPTGGYTF. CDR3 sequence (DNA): TGCAGTGCCCCGACGGATCCTACGGGTGGCTACACCTTC.

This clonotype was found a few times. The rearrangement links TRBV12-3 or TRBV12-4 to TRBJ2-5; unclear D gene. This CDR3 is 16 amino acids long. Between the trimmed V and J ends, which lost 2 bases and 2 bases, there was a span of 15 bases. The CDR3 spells CASSLTKTGSQETQYF. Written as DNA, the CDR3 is TGTGCCAGCAGTTTAACAAAGACGGGTTCGCAAGAGACCCAGTACTTC.

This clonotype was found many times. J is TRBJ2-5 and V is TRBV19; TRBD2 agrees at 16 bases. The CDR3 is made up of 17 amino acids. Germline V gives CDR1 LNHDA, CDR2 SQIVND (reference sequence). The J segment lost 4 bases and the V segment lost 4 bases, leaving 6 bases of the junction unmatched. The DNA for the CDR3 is TGTGCCAGTAGTACCGGGACTAGCGGGAGGGCTCCAGAGACCCAGTACTTC. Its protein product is CASSTGTSGRAPETQYF.